The present entry profiles one TCR beta chain with its context. Its antigen remains unknown. Clones were sequenced by immunoSEQ multiplex PCR, and TCRdb holds only the in-frame ones, with some missing. Among about 69,000 clones, about nine tenths were seen once, and the ten largest hold approximately 2.6%. V was clipped by 4 bases and J by 9 bases, with 19 bases between them. Germline CDR1 reads SGHDT; CDR2 reads YYEEEE. This CDR3 has 15 amino acids. The sample comes from a study of OX40 agonist ivuxolimab in advanced cancers. Study observations and caveats: Clonal expansion was seen in CD4+ and CD8+ blood T cells by week 6 at 0.1 to 3.0 mg/kg.

This chain uses TRBV5-6 with TRBJ2-2, with D perhaps TRBD2 (6 bases). Here the sequenced sample was CD4+ or CD8+ T cells sorted from blood, taken in a trial of the OX40 agonist ivuxolimab. The receptor's source is an adult with an advanced solid tumor such as melanoma, head and neck, liver or kidney cancer. CDR3: CASSPGGGPGRELFF. Written as DNA, the CDR3 is TGTGCCAGCAGCCCCGGGGGAGGCCCTGGCAGGGAGCTGTTTTTT.